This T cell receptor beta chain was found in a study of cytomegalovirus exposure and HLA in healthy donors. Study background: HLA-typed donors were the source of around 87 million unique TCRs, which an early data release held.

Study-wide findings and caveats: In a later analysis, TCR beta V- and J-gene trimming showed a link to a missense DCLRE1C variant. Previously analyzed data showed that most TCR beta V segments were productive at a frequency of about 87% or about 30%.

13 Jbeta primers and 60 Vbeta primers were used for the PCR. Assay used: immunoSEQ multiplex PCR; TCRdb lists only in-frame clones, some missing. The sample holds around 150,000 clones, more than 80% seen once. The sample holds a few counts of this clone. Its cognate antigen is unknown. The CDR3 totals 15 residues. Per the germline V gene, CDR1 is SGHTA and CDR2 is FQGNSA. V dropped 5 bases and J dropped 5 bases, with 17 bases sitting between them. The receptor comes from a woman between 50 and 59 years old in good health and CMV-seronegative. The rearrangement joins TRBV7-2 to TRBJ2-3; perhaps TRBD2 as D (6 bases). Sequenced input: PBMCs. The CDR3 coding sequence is TGTGCCAGCAGCCAGACGAGACTAGTGGTAGATACGCAGTATTTT. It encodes CASSQTRLVVDTQYF. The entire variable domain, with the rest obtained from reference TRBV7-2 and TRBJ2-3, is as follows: GAGVSQSPSNKVTEKGKDVELRCDPISGHTALYWYRQSLGQGLEFLIYFQGNSAPDKSGLPSDRFSAERTGGSVSTLTIQRTQQEDSAVYLCASSQTRLVVDTQYFGPGTRLTVL.